The next 2 T cell receptor beta chains were all read from a single sample in a study of blood T cell repertoires in COVID-19. Profiling relied on immunoSEQ multiplex PCR, and the TCRdb table lists in-frame clones only, not all of them. The sample records around 110,000 clones, over 75% being singletons. The specimen was peripheral blood. These receptors were taken from a man aged 60 to 75 with active or convalescent COVID-19.

This chain connects TRBV18 to TRBJ1-2; D possibly corresponds to TRBD1 (6 bases). Germline assignment: CDR1 KGHSH and CDR2 LQKENI. Trimming pared 3 bases from V and 8 bases from J, leaving 13 bases between. The CDR3 loop spans 13 amino acids. The DNA of the CDR3 is TGTGCCAGCTCACCTGGGCGGGGGCGAGGCTACACCTTC. This encodes CASSPGRGRGYTF. Complete variable domain (other parts from reference TRBV18 and TRBJ1-2): NAGVMQNPRHLVRRRGQEARLRCSPMKGHSHVYWYRQLPEEGLKFMVYLQKENIIDESGMPKERFSAEFPKEGPSILRIQQVVRGDSAAYFCASSPGRGRGYTFGSGTRLTVV.

The chain employs TRBV7-3 and TRBJ2-1; 7 nucleotides align to TRBD1. This CDR3 region has 17 residues. Trimming removed 2 bases from V and 6 bases from J; junction bases left unmatched: 13. From germline, CDR1 is SGHTA and CDR2 FQGTGA. In DNA, the CDR3 is TGTGCCAGCAGCTTAGAAGGGGGCTTACCGTCTCGCAATGAGCAGTTCTTC. It encodes CASSLEGGLPSRNEQFF. Full variable domain (remainder filled in from reference TRBV7-3 and TRBJ2-1): GAGVSQTPSNKVTEKGKYVELRCDPISGHTALYWYRQSLGQGPEFLIYFQGTGAADDSGLPNDRFFAVRPEGSVSTLKIQRTERGDSAVYLCASSLEGGLPSRNEQFFGPGTRLTVL.